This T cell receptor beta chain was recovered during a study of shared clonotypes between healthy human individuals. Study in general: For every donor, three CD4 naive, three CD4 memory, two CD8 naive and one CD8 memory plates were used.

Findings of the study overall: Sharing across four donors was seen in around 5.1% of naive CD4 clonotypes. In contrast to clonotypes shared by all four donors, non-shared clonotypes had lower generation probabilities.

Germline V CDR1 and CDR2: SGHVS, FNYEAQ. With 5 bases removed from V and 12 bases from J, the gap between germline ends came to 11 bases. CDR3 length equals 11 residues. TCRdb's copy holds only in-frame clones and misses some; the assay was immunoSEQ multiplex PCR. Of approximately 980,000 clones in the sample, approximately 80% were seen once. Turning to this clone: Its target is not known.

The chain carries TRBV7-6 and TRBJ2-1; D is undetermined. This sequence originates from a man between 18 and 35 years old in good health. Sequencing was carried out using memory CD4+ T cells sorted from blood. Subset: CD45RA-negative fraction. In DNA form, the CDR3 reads TGTGCCAGCAGCCCCCAAGGCGGGCAGTTCTTC. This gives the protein CASSPQGGQFF.